This T cell receptor beta chain was sequenced in a study of OX40 agonist ivuxolimab in advanced cancers. In the case of this clone: As yet, its antigen is unknown.

Method: immunoSEQ multiplex PCR; TCRdb's copy keeps in-frame clones and lacks some. The sample consists of about 42,000 clones, just over 85% of them appearing once. The germline V and J ends were trimmed by 3 bases and 4 bases, with 9 bases remaining between them. This CDR3 is 13 amino acids long. The germline gives CDR1 SEHNR, CDR2 FQNEAQ (reference sequence). Overall study results and limits: CD8+ T cells were the subset that, on average, had more expanded clones than CD4+. Doses of 0.1 to 3.0 mg/kg were accompanied by clonal expansion of CD4+ and CD8+ blood T cells by week 6.

The chain uses TRBV7-9 and TRBJ1-2; D perhaps matches TRBD1 (6 bases). This clonotype was sampled from an adult with an advanced solid tumor such as melanoma, head and neck, liver or kidney cancer. The source was CD4+ or CD8+ T cells sorted from blood, collected in a trial of the OX40 agonist ivuxolimab. CDR3 residues: CASSFQDSYGYTF. In DNA, the CDR3 is TGTGCCAGCAGCTTCCAGGACAGCTATGGCTACACCTTC.